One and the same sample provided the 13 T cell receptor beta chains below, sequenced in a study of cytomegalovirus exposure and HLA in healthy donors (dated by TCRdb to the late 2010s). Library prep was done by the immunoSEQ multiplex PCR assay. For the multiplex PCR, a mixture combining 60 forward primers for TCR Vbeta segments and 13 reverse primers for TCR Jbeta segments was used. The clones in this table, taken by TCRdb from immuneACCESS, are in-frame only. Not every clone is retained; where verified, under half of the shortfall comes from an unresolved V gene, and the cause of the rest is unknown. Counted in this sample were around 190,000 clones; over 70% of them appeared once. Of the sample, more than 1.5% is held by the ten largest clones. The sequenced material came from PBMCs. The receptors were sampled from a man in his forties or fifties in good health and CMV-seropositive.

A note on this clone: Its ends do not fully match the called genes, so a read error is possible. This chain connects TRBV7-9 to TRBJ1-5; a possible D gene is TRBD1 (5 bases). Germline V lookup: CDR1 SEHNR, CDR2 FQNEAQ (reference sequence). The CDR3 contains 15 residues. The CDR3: CSSSSGRVSNQPQHF. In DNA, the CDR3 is TGTTCCAGCAGCTCAGGGAGGGTTAGCAATCAGCCCCAGCATTTT.

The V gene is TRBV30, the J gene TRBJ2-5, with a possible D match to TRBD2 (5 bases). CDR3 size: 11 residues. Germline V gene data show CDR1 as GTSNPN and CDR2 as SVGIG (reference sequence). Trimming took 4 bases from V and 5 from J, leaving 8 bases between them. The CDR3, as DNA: TGTGCCTGGACTAGCTTGGAGACCCAGTACTTC. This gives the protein CAWTSLETQYF.

The CDR3 protein is CASSYTANTEAFF. In nucleotides, the CDR3 is TGTGCCAGCAGCTACACAGCTAACACTGAAGCTTTCTTT. The V and J genes are TRBV5-6 and TRBJ1-1; D is unclear. This CDR3 region has 13 residues. CDR1 and CDR2 from the germline V gene are SGHDT and YYEEEE. Trimming removed 3 bases from V and 2 bases from J, with 8 bases in between.

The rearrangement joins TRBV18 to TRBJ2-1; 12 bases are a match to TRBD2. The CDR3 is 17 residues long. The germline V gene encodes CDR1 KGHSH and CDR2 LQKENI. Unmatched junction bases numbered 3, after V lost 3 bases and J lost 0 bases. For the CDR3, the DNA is TGTGCCAGCTCACCGTTGACTAGCGGGAGCTCCTACAATGAGCAGTTCTTC. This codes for CASSPLTSGSSYNEQFF.

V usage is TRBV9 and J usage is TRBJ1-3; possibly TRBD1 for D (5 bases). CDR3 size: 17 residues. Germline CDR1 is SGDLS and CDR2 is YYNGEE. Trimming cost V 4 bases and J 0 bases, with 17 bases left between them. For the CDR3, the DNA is TGTGCCAGCAGCTCCCAACTACAGGACTACTCTGGAAACACCATATATTTT. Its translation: CASSSQLQDYSGNTIYF.

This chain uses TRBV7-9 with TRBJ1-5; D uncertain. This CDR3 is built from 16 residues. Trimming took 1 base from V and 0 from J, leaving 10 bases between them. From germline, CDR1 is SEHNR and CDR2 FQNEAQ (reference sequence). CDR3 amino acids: CASSLGNRNSNQPQHF. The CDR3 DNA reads TGTGCCAGCAGCTTAGGGAACAGAAATAGCAATCAGCCCCAGCATTTT.

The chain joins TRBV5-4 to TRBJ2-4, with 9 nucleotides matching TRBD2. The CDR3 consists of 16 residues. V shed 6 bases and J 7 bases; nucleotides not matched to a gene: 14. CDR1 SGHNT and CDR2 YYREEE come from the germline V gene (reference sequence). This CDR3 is CASTQSGGRAGNIQYF. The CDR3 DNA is TGTGCCAGCACCCAAAGTGGCGGGAGGGCGGGTAACATTCAGTACTTC.

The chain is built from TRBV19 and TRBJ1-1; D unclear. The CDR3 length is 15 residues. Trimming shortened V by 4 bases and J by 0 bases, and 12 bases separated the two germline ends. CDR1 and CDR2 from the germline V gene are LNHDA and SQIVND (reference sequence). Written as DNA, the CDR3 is TGTGCCAGTAGTACCCCGGCACAGTTGAACACTGAAGCTTTCTTT. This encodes CASSTPAQLNTEAFF.

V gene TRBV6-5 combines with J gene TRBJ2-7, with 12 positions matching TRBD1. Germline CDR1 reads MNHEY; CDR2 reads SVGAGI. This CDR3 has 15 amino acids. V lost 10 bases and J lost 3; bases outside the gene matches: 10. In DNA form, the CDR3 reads TGTGCCACTAAAGGGGGACAGGGGGCGAACTACGAGCAGTACTTC. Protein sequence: CATKGGQGANYEQYF.

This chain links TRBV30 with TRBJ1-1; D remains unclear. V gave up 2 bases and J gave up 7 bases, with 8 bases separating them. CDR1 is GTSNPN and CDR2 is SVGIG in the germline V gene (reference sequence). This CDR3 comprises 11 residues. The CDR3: CAWSSMNEAFF. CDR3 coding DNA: TGTGCCTGGAGTTCTATGAATGAAGCTTTCTTT. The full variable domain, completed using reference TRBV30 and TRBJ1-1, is SQTIHQWPATLVQPVGSPLSLECTVEGTSNPNLYWYRQAAGRGLQLLFYSVGIGQISSEVPQNLSASRPQDRQFILSSKKLLLSDSGFYLCAWSSMNEAFFGQGTRLTVV.

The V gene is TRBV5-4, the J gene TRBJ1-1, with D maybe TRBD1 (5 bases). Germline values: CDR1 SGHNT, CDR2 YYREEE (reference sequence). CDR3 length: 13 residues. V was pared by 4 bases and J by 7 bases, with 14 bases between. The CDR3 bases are TGTGCCAGCAGCGCGGGATGGGGCATTGAAGCTTTCTTT. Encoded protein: CASSAGWGIEAFF.

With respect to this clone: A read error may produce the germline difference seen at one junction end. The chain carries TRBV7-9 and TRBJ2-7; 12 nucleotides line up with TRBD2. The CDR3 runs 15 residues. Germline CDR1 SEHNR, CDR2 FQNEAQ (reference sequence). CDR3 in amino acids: CSSSLRLAGDHEQYF. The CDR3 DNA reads TGTTCCAGCAGCTTAAGACTAGCGGGAGACCACGAGCAGTACTTC.

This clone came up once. The CDR3 sequence is CASSVRSKAGGGYGYTF. CDR3 DNA sequence: TGTGCCAGCAGCGTAAGGTCGAAGGCAGGGGGCGGGTATGGCTACACCTTC. The chain recombines TRBV9 with TRBJ1-2, with 8 bases matching TRBD1. V was clipped by 1 base and J by 5 bases; unmatched bases: 13. This CDR3 is built from 17 residues. Germline V gene sequence: CDR1 SGDLS, CDR2 YYNGEE. Full variable domain (missing parts from reference TRBV9 and TRBJ1-2): DSGVTQTPKHLITATGQRVTLRCSPRSGDLSVYWYQQSLDQGLQFLIQYYNGEERAKGNILERFSAQQFPDLHSELNLSSLELGDSALYFCASSVRSKAGGGYGYTFGSGTRLTVV.